One sample yielded the 20 T cell receptor beta chains listed below, sequenced in a study of CD8+CD57+ T cells in acquired aplastic anemia. Patients chosen for sequencing had CD8+CD57+ cells that had expanded, as shown by flow cytometry. Genomic DNA constituted the template upon which TCR beta VDJ and CDR3 profiling was performed. TCRdb redid the calling of the reads with MiXCR, one entry per CDR3 protein. The sample contains approximately 200,000 distinct CDR3 sequences, roughly 50% of which appear only once. Sample: sorted CD4+, CD8+, or CD8+CD57+ T cells (not recorded which) from PBMCs. Every receptor here comes from a human donor with aplastic anemia.

This clonotype appeared once. A much larger clone lies one base from this, so it may be a read error. The chain couples TRBV6-5 to TRBJ2-7; the D gene is possibly TRBD2 (5 bases). The CDR3 contains 17 residues. Germline V CDR1 and CDR2: MNHEY, SVGAGI. The CDR3, as DNA: TGTGCCAGCAGTTATATCTTGGCGGGTACGAGCTCCTACGGGCAGTACTTC. Amino acids: CASSYILAGTSSYGQYF.

V usage is TRBV7-9 and J usage is TRBJ1-6; 8 bases map to TRBD1. CDR3 size: 14 residues. Trimming cost V 6 bases and J 8 bases; bases outside gene matches: 6. In germline, CDR1 is SEHNR, CDR2 FQNEAQ (reference sequence). The CDR3 sequence is CASRLTGEDSPLHF. The CDR3 DNA follows: TGTGCCAGCAGGTTGACAGGGGAGGATTCACCCCTCCACTTT.

This clonotype was recorded at least ten times. The chain employs TRBV19 and TRBJ1-1; D is unresolved. The CDR3 contains 14 residues. Per the germline V gene, CDR1 is LNHDA and CDR2 is SQIVND (reference sequence). The V end was cut by 6 bases, the J end by 5 bases, with 16 bases between. CDR3 region: CASSPASFETEAFF. In nucleotides, the CDR3 is TGTGCCAGTAGCCCTGCCTCGTTTGAGACTGAAGCTTTCTTT.

This clonotype was recorded only once. An end of the junction differs from the germline gene, which may be a read error. V is TRBV2 and J is TRBJ1-1, with TRBD1 matching 8 bases. CDR3 length equals 13 residues. Germline V gives CDR1 SNHLY, CDR2 FYNNEI. The CDR3 DNA reads TGTGCCTGCAGTGGACAGGGTACTAATGAAGCTTTCTTT. Its protein is CACSGQGTNEAFF.

A single count supports this clonotype. The chain recombines TRBV6-6 with TRBJ2-2, with D tentatively TRBD1 (5 bases). The V end lost 7 bases, the J end lost 4 bases, and 13 bases lay between the germline ends. CDR1 MNHNY and CDR2 SVGAGI come from the germline V gene (reference sequence). CDR3 length equals 14 residues. CDR3 nucleotides: TGTGCCAGCACTGACCTTGGGGCCACCGGGGAGCTGTTTTTT. Amino acid sequence: CASTDLGATGELFF.

The V call is TRBV2, the J call TRBJ1-2, with 10 bases that match TRBD1. Germline V lookup: CDR1 SNHLY, CDR2 FYNNEI. V was pared by 5 bases and J by 6 bases, with 6 bases of the junction left unmatched. The CDR3 extends over 14 amino acids. CDR3 bases: TGTGCCAGCAGTAATACCGGACAGGGGGATGGCTACACCTTC. Its translation: CASSNTGQGDGYTF.

This clonotype was seen more than once but under ten times. This sequence joins TRBV20-1 and TRBJ2-7; TRBD1 agrees at 9 bases. The CDR3 is 14 residues long. The V gene's germline CDR1 is DFQATT and CDR2 SNEGSKA (reference sequence). With 2 bases clipped from V and 5 bases from J, the junction kept 7 bases outside the gene matches. This CDR3 reads CSARNPGQGDEQYF. The CDR3 nucleotides read TGCAGTGCTAGAAACCCGGGACAGGGCGACGAGCAGTACTTC.

This clonotype was recorded many times. V is TRBV11-2 and J is TRBJ1-6; D is unresolved. Trimming left V 9 bases short and J 7 bases short, with 10 bases between. Per germline, CDR1 SGHAT and CDR2 FQNNGV. This CDR3 spans 12 amino acids. In nucleotides, the CDR3 is TGTGCCAGTTCCTCCGGGAATTCACCCCTCCACTTT. This codes for CASSSGNSPLHF.

This clonotype was detected many times. J is TRBJ2-7 and V is TRBV10-1, with unresolved D. Trimming took 3 bases from V and 5 from J, leaving 11 bases between them. This CDR3 has 13 amino acids. Germline-derived CDR1 and CDR2 are WNHNN and SYGVQD (reference sequence). CDR3 DNA sequence: TGCGCCAGCAGTGACCAAAGCCCCAACGAGCAGTACTTC. It is translated as CASSDQSPNEQYF.

V is TRBV20-1 and J is TRBJ2-3; D could derive from TRBD1 or TRBD2 (7 bases each). The V end lost 4 bases, the J end lost 3 bases, and 11 bases lay between the germline ends. Germline V CDR1 and CDR2: DFQATT, SNEGSKA (reference sequence). The CDR3 consists of 13 residues. In nucleotides, the CDR3 is TGCAGTGCTATCCAGGGGGGGACAGATACGCAGTATTTT. As protein: CSAIQGGTDTQYF.

This clonotype was picked up many times. The J gene is TRBJ1-1, the V gene TRBV7-2; 7 bases match TRBD1. The V gene's germline CDR1 is SGHTA and CDR2 FQGNSA. The CDR3 is 12 residues long. Losses at the gene ends were 5 bases for V and 11 bases for J; bases not matched to a gene: 8. CDR3 protein: CASSPDRFKAFF. CDR3 nucleotide sequence: TGTGCCAGCAGCCCGGACAGGTTTAAGGCTTTCTTT.

In its sample, this clonotype was seen many times. The rearrangement uses TRBV5-6 and TRBJ1-2; D gene uncertain. Deletions cut 0 bases from V and 1 base from J, with 7 bases between. Germline assignment: CDR1 SGHDT and CDR2 YYEEEE. The CDR3 consists of 14 residues. The CDR3: CASSLVGNNYGYTF. The CDR3 DNA reads TGTGCCAGCAGCTTGGTTGGGAATAACTATGGCTACACCTTC.

A note on this clonotype: A much bigger clone sits one base away, suggesting this may be a read error. The chain uses TRBV5-8 and TRBJ2-1; 9 bases fit TRBD1. Germline V CDR1 and CDR2: SGHTS, YDEGEE. The V segment lost 7 bases and the J segment 6 bases; nucleotides outside the gene matches: 8. This CDR3 region has 14 residues. CDR3 in amino acids: CASGPDRGGNEQFF. CDR3 nucleotide sequence: TGTGCCAGCGGCCCCGACAGGGGGGGCAATGAGCAGTTCTTC.

This sequence joins TRBV7-9 and TRBJ1-1; D is perhaps TRBD1 (5 bases). The CDR3 runs to 14 residues. From germline, CDR1 is SEHNR and CDR2 FQNEAQ (reference sequence). Trimming took off 5 bases at V and 6 bases at J, with 16 bases between the two ends. Written as DNA, the CDR3 is TGTGCCAGCAGCCTAAAGACAGAAAGCCCTGAAGCTTTCTTT. Its translation is CASSLKTESPEAFF.

The rearrangement joins TRBV7-9 to TRBJ1-6; D is ambiguous. V shed 3 bases and J shed 9 bases, with 12 bases lying between them. The germline V gene encodes CDR1 SEHNR and CDR2 FQNEAQ (reference sequence). This CDR3 has 14 residues. This chain's CDR3 is CASSLAGFGSPLHF. CDR3 coding DNA: TGTGCCAGCAGCTTGGCGGGGTTTGGTTCACCCCTCCACTTT.

The chain uses TRBV6-1 and TRBJ2-3, with 9 bases identical to TRBD2. Germline V gives CDR1 MNHNS, CDR2 SASEGT. V shed 7 bases, J shed 2 bases, and the junction held 10 bases outside the gene matches. This CDR3 region has 16 residues. CDR3 bases: TGTGCCAGCATTTCCGGGCGGGGGGGATTCACAGATACGCAGTATTTT. Its translation is CASISGRGGFTDTQYF.

As regards this clonotype: It is likely a read error, because the conserved phenylalanine at the end of the CDR3 is missing. No DNA is shown, since the ends of the CDR3 on it are uncertain; the CDR3 is the one TCRdb lists. The chain joins TRBV19 to TRBJ2-3; TRBD1 was called by the table and not checked on the DNA. The CDR3 is 16 amino acids in total, end residues counted. Germline loops: CDR1 LNHDA, CDR2 SQIVND (reference sequence). CDR3: CASSTSGTAKHRYAVV.

This clonotype was counted a few times. Given a much more abundant clone one base away, this may be a read error. J is TRBJ1-5 and V is TRBV12-3 or TRBV12-4; D possibly corresponds to TRBD1 (6 bases). V dropped 0 bases and J dropped 7 bases, with 10 bases sitting between them. The CDR3 is made up of 14 amino acids. In DNA, the CDR3 is TGTGCCAGCAGTTTAGCCCAGGGGCGACAGCCCCAGCATTTT. Its protein product is CASSLAQGRQPQHF.

Of note for this clonotype: At one end, the junction sequence differs from germline, possibly due to a read error. This rearrangement joins TRBV2 to TRBJ2-3; the D is unclear. Germline V gives CDR1 SNHLY, CDR2 FYNNEI. The length of the CDR3 is 12 residues. This CDR3 reads CTSSNSRSTQYF. CDR3 bases: TGTACCAGCAGTAACTCGAGGAGTACGCAGTATTTT.

This clonotype was picked up many times. The chain is built from TRBV19 and TRBJ1-1; D gene unclear. This CDR3 contains 13 residues. From germline, CDR1 is LNHDA and CDR2 SQIVND (reference sequence). V gave up 5 bases and J gave up 0 bases, with 7 bases separating them. The CDR3 loop reads CASSQYMNTEAFF. CDR3 nucleotide sequence: TGTGCCAGTAGTCAATACATGAACACTGAAGCTTTCTTT.